A single sample is the source of the 16 T cell receptor beta chains below, sequenced in a study of blood T cell repertoires in COVID-19. The data were produced by immunoSEQ multiplex PCR, yet TCRdb's version contains in-frame clones alone and is incomplete. This sample has around 250,000 clones, with 80% to 90% found just once. Input material: peripheral blood. All receptors derive from an elderly man with acute or convalescent COVID-19.

V is TRBV18 and J is TRBJ1-2; possibly TRBD1 for D (5 bases). Trimming took off 3 bases at V and 3 bases at J, with 14 bases between the two ends. The V gene's germline CDR1 is KGHSH and CDR2 LQKENI. The CDR3 runs 15 residues. CDR3 DNA: TGTGCCAGCTCACCTAAGGAAGGGGCGGACTATGGCTACACCTTC. This translates into CASSPKEGADYGYTF.

The rearrangement uses TRBV29-1 and TRBJ2-1, with TRBD2 identical over 15 bases. The germline V gene encodes CDR1 SQVTM and CDR2 ANQGSEA. The CDR3 runs 17 residues. J gave up 5 bases and V 4 bases, and 9 bases lay outside the gene matches. CDR3 sequence reads: CSVGGLAGGTWDNEQFF. CDR3 nucleotides: TGCAGCGTTGGCGGACTAGCGGGGGGGACCTGGGACAATGAGCAGTTCTTC.

The chain joins TRBV19 to TRBJ2-2, with a weak D call TRBD1 (5 bases). This CDR3 has 14 residues. The germline CDR1 and CDR2 sequences are LNHDA and SQIVND (reference sequence). Trimming cost V 4 bases and J 1 base, with 7 bases left between them. CDR3 in amino acids: CASSRTRNTGELFF. DNA for the CDR3: TGTGCCAGTAGTAGGACAAGGAACACCGGGGAGCTGTTTTTT.

The chain uses TRBV7-8 and TRBJ2-1; D is unclear. The CDR3 loop spans 15 amino acids. The germline V and J ends were trimmed by 1 base and 5 bases, with 12 bases remaining between them. From germline, CDR1 is SGHVS and CDR2 FQNEAQ. Here the CDR3 DNA reads TGTGCCAGCAGCTTAGGGCTAGTCGTCAACAATGAGCAGTTCTTC. It translates to CASSLGLVVNNEQFF.

V gene TRBV6-5 combines with J gene TRBJ1-6; tentatively, D is TRBD1 (5 bases). This CDR3 comprises 12 residues. Germline assignment: CDR1 MNHEY and CDR2 SVGAGI. V lost 6 bases, J lost 8 bases, and 8 bases lay in between. CDR3 amino acids: CASSQQDSPLHF. The DNA of the CDR3 is TGTGCCAGCAGCCAACAGGATTCACCCCTCCACTTT.

The genes are TRBV7-2 and TRBJ2-3; 9 bases align to TRBD1. The CDR3 runs to 16 residues. V was pared by 5 bases and J by 3 bases, with 9 bases of the junction left unmatched. CDR1 and CDR2 from the germline V gene are SGHTA and FQGNSA. CDR3 protein: CASSLRDRALTDTQYF. The CDR3 nucleotides read TGTGCCAGCAGCCTCCGGGACAGGGCTTTGACAGATACGCAGTATTTT.

The chain recombines TRBV7-8 with TRBJ1-1, with TRBD1 matching over 12 bases. Trimming removed 3 bases from V and 6 bases from J; junction bases left unmatched: 11. This CDR3 has 17 residues. Germline CDR1 reads SGHVS; CDR2 reads FQNEAQ. In DNA, the CDR3 is TGTGCCAGCAGCTTGATACCGGGACAGGGGGCAGTCGCTGAAGCTTTCTTT. This sequence encodes CASSLIPGQGAVAEAFF.

This chain connects TRBV5-4 to TRBJ2-1, with 13 bases fitting TRBD2. With V trimmed by 4 bases and J by 5 bases, 9 bases remained unmatched. The germline V gene has CDR1 SGHNT and CDR2 YYREEE (reference sequence). This CDR3 comprises 17 residues. The CDR3 here is CASSPLLAGGLNNEQFF. CDR3 sequence (DNA): TGTGCCAGCAGCCCTTTACTAGCGGGGGGGCTAAACAATGAGCAGTTCTTC.

The chain carries TRBV6-5 and TRBJ2-1; D is perhaps TRBD1 (5 bases). Between the trimmed V and J ends, which lost 7 bases and 6 bases, there was a span of 19 bases. Germline CDR1 is MNHEY and CDR2 is SVGAGI. This CDR3 has 15 amino acids. CDR3 in amino acids: CASTSAKLRGNEQFF. The CDR3 nucleotides are TGTGCCAGCACCTCAGCCAAGCTAAGGGGCAATGAGCAGTTCTTC.

The chain employs TRBV18 and TRBJ2-5; 7 nucleotides line up with TRBD2. Germline V CDR1 and CDR2: KGHSH, LQKENI. J was trimmed by 1 base and V by 3 bases; bases with no gene match: 2. This CDR3 is 14 amino acids long. CDR3 loop: CASSPGGSQETQYF. The CDR3 DNA reads as TGTGCCAGCTCACCGGGCGGGAGCCAAGAGACCCAGTACTTC. Full variable domain (rest looked up from reference TRBV18 and TRBJ2-5): NAGVMQNPRHLVRRRGQEARLRCSPMKGHSHVYWYRQLPEEGLKFMVYLQKENIIDESGMPKERFSAEFPKEGPSILRIQQVVRGDSAAYFCASSPGGSQETQYFGPGTRLLVL.

The chain has TRBV18 and TRBJ2-6; D call uncertain. This CDR3 spans 15 amino acids. The germline V and J ends were trimmed by 3 bases and 1 base, with 7 bases remaining between them. CDR1 and CDR2 (germline): KGHSH, LQKENI. The CDR3 DNA sequence: TGTGCCAGCTCACCCCAGATATCTGGGGCCAACGTCCTGACTTTC. Translating it yields CASSPQISGANVLTF.

The chain joins TRBV21-1 to TRBJ2-3; the D call of TRBD2 is as the table states it, not checked on the DNA. TRBV21-1 is a recognized pseudogene. This CDR3 has 17 residues. The CDR3 here is CASSKSEPSGGTDTQYF. DNA of the CDR3: TGTGCCAGCAGCAAATCAGAGCCTAGCGGTGGGACAGATACGCAGTATTTT.

This rearrangement joins TRBV27 to TRBJ1-2; D remains ambiguous. The germline V gene has CDR1 MNHEY and CDR2 SMNVEV (reference sequence). The CDR3 runs to 14 residues. Trimming shortened V by 6 bases and J by 1 base, and 12 bases separated the two germline ends. The CDR3 DNA reads as TGTGCCAGCAGCCCGCCCGGACTTAACTATGGCTACACCTTC. Residues: CASSPPGLNYGYTF.

The chain employs TRBV7-2 and TRBJ2-3, with D possibly matching TRBD2 (7 bases). Germline V lookup: CDR1 SGHTA, CDR2 FQGNSA. This CDR3 contains 14 residues. The V end was cut by 0 bases, the J end by 7 bases, with 11 bases between. The CDR3 loop is CASSLAGGLYTQYF. DNA for the CDR3: TGTGCCAGCAGCTTAGCGGGGGGGCTATATACGCAGTATTTT.

The J gene is TRBJ1-2, the V gene TRBV19, with no clear D. This CDR3 region has 13 residues. The V end was cut by 5 bases, the J end by 2 bases, with 9 bases between. Germline CDR1 is LNHDA and CDR2 is SQIVND (reference sequence). CDR3 DNA sequence: TGTGCCAGTAGTTTCACAGAGAACTATGGCTACACCTTC. Amino acid sequence: CASSFTENYGYTF.

The V and J genes are TRBV6-5 and TRBJ2-7; D gene unclear. The CDR3 is made up of 13 amino acids. V was trimmed by 7 bases and J by 2 bases, leaving 12 bases between them. The germline V gene encodes CDR1 MNHEY and CDR2 SVGAGI. The CDR3 nucleotides read TGTGCCAGCATCATTGTCGCGCCCTACGAGCAGTACTTC. Translating it yields CASIIVAPYEQYF.